This T cell receptor (beta chain) originates from a study of radiation and T cells in renal cell carcinoma (dated by TCRdb to 2020 to 2022). In terms of the full investigation: Samples came from a clinical trial, in which primary renal cell carcinomas received 15 Gy stereotactic body radiation therapy followed by nephrectomy 4 weeks later. TCR beta sequencing covered 53 samples in total, comprising some 26 tumors and roughly 27 peripheral blood samples. A total of about 3.8 million unique CDR3 nucleotide sequences, encoding around 2.7 million unique CDR3 amino acid sequences, were found across all 50 or so samples.

The time point label, as the study defines it: baseline pretreatment blood. The sample's treatment or condition label is to be understood as: 15 Gy SBRT to primary tumor, nephrectomy 4 weeks later. To track tumor-enriched clonotypes, serial peripheral blood was sampled from radiation-treated patients at baseline and at 2 weeks and 4 weeks after SBRT. All patients had renal cell carcinoma with clear cell pathology. Genomic DNA for TCR sequencing was prepared using the QIAamp DNA Blood Mini Kit (Qiagen). The analyses included only samples that passed all quality control checks. Following the manufacturer's recommendations, the immunoSEQ kit was used to generate TCR beta libraries from genomic DNA. To prepare libraries, a first multiplex PCR with proprietary primers was run, followed by a second PCR that added unique barcodes, and a bead cleanup was done after each round. Each sample batch included a kit-provided positive control reaction and a negative control reaction. The final libraries were assessed on an Agilent 4200 TapeStation D1000 ScreenTape, pooled by volume, and quantified by qPCR. An Illumina NextSeq500 fitted with a MidOutput 150-cycle cartridge performed the sequencing, running 156 Read1 cycles and 15 Index1 cycles with the kit's custom primers. The pooled library was loaded at around 1 pM with around 22% PhiX control spiked in. On the authors' methods: Vendor-processed data were analyzed in R, and a clonotype was defined as all T cells sharing the same CDR3 nucleotide sequence. For clone abundance analyses, frequencies were normalized to the 10,000 most abundant clones per sample. Before analysis, public T cell clones were removed, and these numbered fewer than six per sample on average. A difference in abundance of at least 32-fold between compartments was used to define tumor-enriched and baseline blood-enriched clonotypes. A beta-binomial differential abundance model was used to identify clonotypes that expanded or contracted between blood time points. Tumor-blood repertoire similarity was measured with the Baroni-Urbani and Buser coefficient, and groups were compared using two-tailed Wilcoxon tests in R. As stored in TCRdb, this immuneACCESS dataset retains in-frame rearrangements with V and J assigned. A fraction of the clones does not appear; measured against another copy, unresolved V genes explain less than half of the discrepancy, and the remainder lacks a known reason. D and trimming come from the DNA, and the V and J calls and clone size come from that table. For this sample there are 150,000 or so clones; 88% appear just once. The ten top clones hold 4.1% of the sample.

Overall study results and their limits: Tracking of blood repertoire dynamics stopped at less than five weeks after treatment, with no follow-up past that point. Top tumor clonotypes rose in blood from baseline to 2 weeks post-radiation, then contracted by 4 weeks, suggesting transient expansion of tumor-resident clones. Effects of radiation dose or scheduling on the TCR repertoire could not be addressed with the single-armed trial design. Because pretreatment tumor biopsies were not available, the study could not determine whether clonotypes were already present within the tumor at baseline.

The CDR3 contains 12 residues, cysteine and phenylalanine counted. Just the 36-base CDR3 DNA is kept, in frame starting at base 1. CDR1 and CDR2, per the germline V gene, are MDHEN and SYDVKM. The trim is 7 bases for V and 1 base for J, with a gap of 7 bases between the germline ends. About this clone: Its antigen is still unknown. There are no base qualities to consult, and no much larger clone falls within one base.

In this chain, TRBV28 is recombined with TRBJ1-1; the D gene cannot be named for sure. The TCR was taken from a woman in her 70s with renal cell carcinoma. The material sequenced was blood, taken from a patient whose treatment included radiotherapy and nephrectomy. In nucleotide form, the sequence is TGTGCCAGCACGTCGGGGAACACTGAAGCTTTCTTT. Its protein reads: CASTSGNTEAFF.